The 14 T cell receptor beta chains below all came from one sample that was sequenced in a study of T cell responses to AZD1222 COVID-19 vaccine. Libraries were prepared by immunoSEQ multiplex PCR; TCRdb keeps only in-frame clonotypes and omits some of them. Of 100,000 or so clones listed, roughly 87% are singletons. This specimen was peripheral blood, taken on day 0 of AZD1222 vaccination. The receptors were sampled from an adult in good health.

The CDR3: CATSDPQGNYNEQFF. CDR3 in DNA: TGTGCCACCAGTGACCCACAGGGGAACTACAATGAGCAGTTCTTC. This chain connects TRBV24-1 to TRBJ2-1; TRBD1 agrees at 7 bases. V was clipped by 4 bases and J by 3 bases; unmatched bases: 5. Germline assignment: CDR1 KGHDR and CDR2 SFDVKD. The CDR3 runs to 15 residues.

The J gene is TRBJ2-3, the V gene TRBV27; TRBD2 aligns across 8 bases. The V and J ends lost 10 bases and 0 bases, in that order; junction bases with no gene match: 12. Germline assignment: CDR1 MNHEY and CDR2 SMNVEV (reference sequence). The CDR3 spans 16 residues. DNA of the CDR3: TGTGCCACCGATCACGCGACTAGCGTGAGCACAGATACGCAGTATTTT. Its translation: CATDHATSVSTDTQYF.

The chain employs TRBV19 and TRBJ2-3, with 10 positions matching TRBD2. The CDR3 covers 15 residues. From germline, CDR1 is LNHDA and CDR2 SQIVND (reference sequence). V trimming: 4 bases; J trimming: 6 bases; junction bases outside the gene matches: 7. In DNA form, the CDR3 reads TGTGCCAGTAGTAGACTAGCGGGCCCCAGGGATACGCAGTATTTT. This sequence encodes CASSRLAGPRDTQYF.

V gene TRBV6-6 combines with J gene TRBJ1-2, with 7 nucleotides matching TRBD1. The CDR3 loop spans 15 amino acids. V dropped 6 bases and J dropped 4; count of bases not matched to a gene: 11. CDR1 is MNHNY, CDR2 SVGAGI, per germline (reference sequence). CDR3 loop: CASSLDLTGSYGYTF. The DNA of the CDR3 is TGTGCCAGCAGCCTGGACCTGACAGGGTCCTATGGCTACACCTTC.

The chain uses TRBV5-4 and TRBJ2-7; D may be TRBD1 (5 bases). The V gene lost 1 base and the J gene lost 0 bases, with 11 bases spanning the gap. The germline V gene has CDR1 SGHNT and CDR2 YYREEE (reference sequence). This CDR3 region has 15 residues. In nucleotides, the CDR3 is TGTGCCAGCAGCTTGTTCTCAGGGATCTCCTACGAGCAGTACTTC. Its translation is CASSLFSGISYEQYF.

The chain uses TRBV7-6 and TRBJ1-1, with unresolved D. Trimming pared 5 bases from V and 4 bases from J, leaving 8 bases between. Germline lookup yields CDR1 SGHVS and CDR2 FNYEAQ. This CDR3 is built from 12 residues. CDR3 protein: CASSPASTEAFF. The DNA of the CDR3 is TGTGCCAGCAGCCCGGCGTCCACTGAAGCTTTCTTT.

The genes are TRBV6-5 and TRBJ2-2; D remains unclear. Trimming removed 2 bases at V and 3 bases at J, with 4 bases between. Germline V gene sequence: CDR1 MNHEY, CDR2 SVGAGI. CDR3 length: 13 residues. The CDR3 reads CASSYSYTGELFF. The DNA of the CDR3 is TGTGCCAGCAGTTACAGTTACACCGGGGAGCTGTTTTTT.

Notes on this clone: Mismatch with germline at one junction end may stem from a read error. This chain links TRBV5-1 with TRBJ1-4; 7 nucleotides match TRBD1. The CDR3 spans 14 residues. The germline V gene has CDR1 SGHRS and CDR2 YFSETQ. CDR3 nucleotide sequence: TGTGCCAGCAGCTTACCAGGGGGTGATGAAAAACTGTTTTTT. As protein: CASSLPGGDEKLFF.

V and J are TRBV30 and TRBJ1-1; D unresolved. V lost 4 bases and J lost 0, with 6 bases in between. Germline V gene sequence: CDR1 GTSNPN, CDR2 SVGIG (reference sequence). The CDR3 totals 12 residues. The CDR3 region is CAWNKVNTEAFF. The CDR3 nucleotides read TGTGCCTGGAACAAGGTGAACACTGAAGCTTTCTTT.

CDR3 coding DNA: TGTGCCAGCAGCTTAGATATAGCGGGGGGATGGCGTACGCAGTATTTT. It translates to CASSLDIAGGWRTQYF. The V call is TRBV7-2, the J call TRBJ2-3; the match to TRBD2 covers 10 bases. The V segment lost 1 base and the J segment 8 bases; nucleotides outside the gene matches: 9. This CDR3 comprises 16 residues. CDR1 and CDR2 from the germline V gene are SGHTA and FQGNSA.

The rearrangement uses TRBV10-3 and TRBJ1-6; unclear D gene. The CDR3 totals 14 residues. CDR1 is ENHRY and CDR2 is SYGVKD in the germline V gene. The V end was cut by 2 bases, the J end by 6 bases, with 8 bases between. The CDR3 reads CAISENEVNSPLHF. The DNA of the CDR3 is TGTGCCATCAGTGAGAATGAGGTTAATTCACCCCTCCACTTT.

In DNA, the CDR3 is TGTGCCAGCAGTAGACGGGACACGGGAGCCTACGAGCAGTACTTC. Encoded protein: CASSRRDTGAYEQYF. The rearrangement uses TRBV6-5 and TRBJ2-7; D tentatively reads TRBD1 or TRBD2 (6 bases each). The CDR3 extends over 15 amino acids. Germline lookup yields CDR1 MNHEY and CDR2 SVGAGI. Between the trimmed V and J ends, which lost 5 bases and 2 bases, there was a span of 16 bases.

The genes are TRBV6-5 and TRBJ1-3, with D possibly TRBD1 on 6 matching bases. Germline V gene lookup returns CDR1 MNHEY and CDR2 SVGAGI. The CDR3 has 14 residues. V lost 2 bases and J lost 3, with 8 bases in between. The CDR3 protein is CASSYGTIGNTIYF. The CDR3 DNA reads TGTGCCAGCAGTTACGGGACAATTGGAAACACCATATATTTT.

V and J are TRBV27 and TRBJ2-2; 7 nucleotides match TRBD2. CDR1 is MNHEY and CDR2 is SMNVEV in the germline V gene (reference sequence). The CDR3 contains 16 residues. Unmatched junction bases numbered 10, after V lost 6 bases and J lost 3 bases. The CDR3 region is CASSLWGGGDTGELFF. In nucleotides, the CDR3 is TGTGCCAGCAGCCTCTGGGGGGGAGGGGACACCGGGGAGCTGTTTTTT.